Below, 17 T cell receptor beta chains from the same sample are listed, as sequenced in a study of blood T cell repertoires in COVID-19. Using immunoSEQ multiplex PCR, the repertoire was profiled, and TCRdb retains in-frame clones only, with some absent. The table includes 300,000 to 400,000 clones, about 86% detected once. Sequences were obtained from peripheral blood. These receptors originate from a man aged 25 to 45 with active or convalescent COVID-19.

CDR3 in amino acids: CASSRGHRTTEQYF. The CDR3 DNA reads TGTGCCAGCTCACGGGGCCACAGGACCACCGAGCAGTACTTC. The chain has TRBV18 and TRBJ2-7; perhaps TRBD1 as D (5 bases). The V end lost 4 bases, the J end lost 6 bases, and 16 bases lay between the germline ends. There are 14 residues in the CDR3. CDR1 is KGHSH, CDR2 LQKENI, per germline.

The V and J genes are TRBV11-2 and TRBJ2-7; 10 nucleotides align to TRBD2. The CDR3 is 15 amino acids. Losses at the gene ends were 3 bases for V and 2 bases for J; bases not matched to a gene: 4. From germline, CDR1 is SGHAT and CDR2 FQNNGV. The CDR3 nucleotides are TGTGCCAGCAGCTTTTCTAGCGGGAGCACCTACGAGCAGTACTTC. Residues: CASSFSSGSTYEQYF.

The genes are TRBV30 and TRBJ2-1; 10 positions match TRBD1. Germline trimming cut 3 bases from V and 7 bases from J; bases unmatched to any gene: 9. CDR1 and CDR2 (germline): GTSNPN, SVGIG (reference sequence). This CDR3 is 15 amino acids long. Written as DNA, the CDR3 is TGTGCCTGGAGCAGAGGGACAGGGGAAGGGAATGAGCAGTTCTTC. Translation gives CAWSRGTGEGNEQFF.

The V call is TRBV7-3, the J call TRBJ2-2, with D possibly TRBD1 on 6 matching bases. Germline CDR1 SGHTA, CDR2 FQGTGA. The CDR3 sequence is 16 residues long. Trimming cost V 1 base and J 0 bases, with 9 bases left between them. CDR3 region: CASSLNAGANTGELFF. The CDR3 bases are TGTGCCAGCAGCTTAAACGCAGGGGCGAACACCGGGGAGCTGTTTTTT.

The genes are TRBV4-1 and TRBJ2-1; D uncertain. Trimming shortened V by 8 bases and J by 1 base, and 3 bases separated the two germline ends. The CDR3 is 11 residues long. From germline, CDR1 is MGHRA and CDR2 YSYEKL. The CDR3 sequence is CASLSYNEQFF. DNA for the CDR3: TGCGCCAGCCTATCCTACAATGAGCAGTTCTTC.

The chain carries TRBV10-1 and TRBJ2-7, with TRBD1 matching 7 bases. Germline CDR1 reads WNHNN; CDR2 reads SYGVQD (reference sequence). The V and J ends lost 8 bases and 1 base, in that order; junction bases with no gene match: 14. The CDR3 is 16 amino acids. CDR3 DNA sequence: TGCGCCAGCGGCCCCCCCGGGGAACAGGGGTCCTACGAGCAGTACTTC. Its protein is CASGPPGEQGSYEQYF.

This chain joins TRBV19 and TRBJ2-2, with 8 bases lining up with TRBD1. CDR3 length: 15 residues. V trimming: 5 bases; J trimming: 1 base; junction bases outside the gene matches: 3. Germline V gene sequence: CDR1 LNHDA, CDR2 SQIVND (reference sequence). CDR3: CASSLGQGNTGELFF. For the CDR3, the DNA is TGTGCCAGTAGTCTTGGACAGGGGAACACCGGGGAGCTGTTTTTT.

V is TRBV5-5 and J is TRBJ2-7; 8 bases align to TRBD1. This CDR3 comprises 15 residues. Unmatched junction bases numbered 6, after V lost 0 bases and J lost 4 bases. Germline CDR1 is SGHKS and CDR2 is YYEKEE (reference sequence). The CDR3 reads CASSLDLGQVYEQYF. DNA of the CDR3: TGTGCCAGCAGCTTGGATCTGGGACAGGTTTACGAGCAGTACTTC.

This clone was seen a handful of times. The rearrangement joins TRBV11-3 to TRBJ1-1; tentatively, D is TRBD1 (6 bases). The V end lost 4 bases, the J end lost 1 base, and 7 bases lay between the germline ends. There are 13 residues in the CDR3. The germline V gene has CDR1 SGHNT and CDR2 YENEEA. This CDR3 is CASSSTGNTEAFF. The CDR3 DNA reads TGTGCCAGCAGCTCGACAGGGAACACTGAAGCTTTCTTT.

The chain carries TRBV10-3 and TRBJ2-7; TRBD1 might be the D (8 bases). Germline V CDR1 and CDR2: ENHRY, SYGVKD. Trimming took 11 bases from V and 6 from J, leaving 17 bases between them. The CDR3 consists of 12 residues. The CDR3 bases are TGTGCCGGGGGGGGACAGGTGGCCGAGCAGTACTTC. Its protein is CAGGGQVAEQYF.

The chain uses TRBV5-8 and TRBJ1-6, with D unresolved. The ends were cut back, 2 bases at V and 8 bases at J, with 8 bases in the middle. The CDR3 extends over 13 amino acids. The germline V gene encodes CDR1 SGHTS and CDR2 YDEGEE. The CDR3 sequence: CASSFSLYSPLHF. CDR3 in DNA: TGTGCCAGCAGCTTCTCTTTATATTCACCCCTCCACTTT.

The chain has TRBV9 and TRBJ1-4, with D perhaps TRBD1 (5 bases). V was shortened by 4 bases and J by 4 bases, with 23 bases between the two germline ends. From germline, CDR1 is SGDLS and CDR2 YYNGEE. The CDR3 extends over 18 amino acids. The CDR3 nucleotides read TGTGCCAGCAGCTTCACCCCCAGGGCCCCCGCTTATAATGAAAAACTGTTTTTT. This codes for CASSFTPRAPAYNEKLFF.

This clone was seen a few times. This chain links TRBV11-2 with TRBJ2-1; the match to TRBD2 covers 9 bases. Unmatched junction bases numbered 3, after V lost 3 bases and J lost 6 bases. Per the germline V gene, CDR1 is SGHAT and CDR2 is FQNNGV. CDR3 length: 14 amino acids. The DNA of the CDR3 is TGTGCCAGCAGCTTGGGACTAGCATCCAATGAGCAGTTCTTC. The encoded protein is CASSLGLASNEQFF. The full variable domain, in which reference TRBV11-2 and TRBJ2-1 provide the parts outside the CDR3, is EAGVAQSPRYKIIEKRQSVAFWCNPISGHATLYWYQQILGQGPKLLIQFQNNGVVDDSQLPKDRFSAERLKGVDSTLKIQPAKLEDSAVYLCASSLGLASNEQFFGPGTRLTVL.

In this sample, this clone turned up a few times. The chain recombines TRBV27 with TRBJ1-1; tentative D call: TRBD1 (5 bases). CDR1 MNHEY and CDR2 SMNVEV come from the germline V gene (reference sequence). This CDR3 has 13 amino acids. V was pared by 2 bases and J by 5 bases, with 9 bases between. The CDR3 loop is CASSLQGLTEAFF. CDR3 in DNA: TGTGCCAGCAGTTTACAGGGTTTAACTGAAGCTTTCTTT.

This clone is a singleton in its sample. This chain links TRBV2 with TRBJ2-3; 8 bases are a match to TRBD2. Germline V gene data show CDR1 as SNHLY and CDR2 as FYNNEI. J lost 1 base, V lost 8 bases, and 8 bases had no gene match. The CDR3 loop spans 15 amino acids. The CDR3 DNA is TGTGCCAGCCTCGCAGGAGCGGGGGGCACAGATACGCAGTATTTT. Protein sequence: CASLAGAGGTDTQYF.

The chain recombines TRBV28 with TRBJ2-1; 8 bases line up with TRBD2. Trimming took 4 bases from V and 9 from J; bases not matched to a gene: 5. This CDR3 has 13 residues. Germline CDR1 is MDHEN and CDR2 is SYDVKM. The CDR3 nucleotides are TGTGCCAGCAGTTCCCGGACTAGCACTGAGCAGTTCTTC. Translated, it gives CASSSRTSTEQFF.

The chain links TRBV19 to TRBJ2-2; TRBD2 is a possible D gene (6 bases). V dropped 5 bases and J dropped 4 bases, with 17 bases sitting between them. Germline CDR1 is LNHDA and CDR2 is SQIVND (reference sequence). This CDR3 is 16 amino acids long. CDR3 in DNA: TGTGCCAGTAGTTTTGGACCCGGGACTGCCACCGGGGAGCTGTTTTTT. Amino acid sequence: CASSFGPGTATGELFF.